This is a list of T cell receptor beta chains from one sample in a study of OX40 agonist ivuxolimab in advanced cancers. The data were produced by immunoSEQ multiplex PCR, yet TCRdb's version contains in-frame clones alone and is incomplete. The sample includes about 83,000 clones, about 88% of them seen just once. This specimen consisted of CD4+ or CD8+ T cells sorted from blood, obtained in a trial of the OX40 agonist ivuxolimab. Source of these receptors: an adult with an advanced solid tumor such as melanoma, head and neck, liver or kidney cancer. CDR3s include the opening cysteine and the closing phenylalanine or tryptophan.

TRBJ1-2 | TRBV5-1 | CASTLTGERDGYTF
TRBJ1-6 | TRBV30 | CAWSVPRQGGGSPLHF
TRBJ2-3 | TRBV29-1 | CSVARTGVGTDTQYF
TRBJ2-7 | TRBV15 | CATSRGGTSGGFYEQYF
TRBJ2-7 | TRBV7-9 | CASSLGGGSYEQYF
TRBJ1-2 | TRBV28 | CASSPGTGDDGYTF
TRBJ1-4 | TRBV30 | CAGSTGDRGKLFF
TRBJ1-5 | TRBV7-9 | CASSTTGGNQPQHF
TRBJ1-1 | TRBV6-5 | CASSYERRNTEAFF
TRBJ1-5 | TRBV6-1 | CASRVQGVGQPQHF
TRBJ2-4 | TRBV19 | CASSINAGGGKNIQYF
TRBJ1-5 | TRBV10-1 | CASTITGTVCSNQPQHF
TRBJ2-7 | TRBV5-6 | CATRKLNEVPSYEQYF
TRBJ1-2 | TRBV27 | CASSLNWQAYGYTF
TRBJ1-2 | TRBV18 | CASSPSMTGNNYGYTF
TRBJ1-5 | TRBV6-5 | CASSQNTDLYQPQHF
TRBJ2-7 | TRBV23-1 | CASSQSSRALSYEQYF
TRBJ1-6 | TRBV5-1 | CASGQGHNSPLHF
TRBJ2-3 | TRBV5-1 | CASSLETLDTDTQYF
TRBJ1-1 | TRBV6-6 | CASSYQGGTEAFF
TRBJ2-5 | TRBV5-1 | CASSFGGNQETQYF
TRBJ1-5 | TRBV28 | CASTIRGQGPHQPQHF
TRBJ2-5 | TRBV7-2 | CASSRGWVPADPKETQYF
TRBJ2-7 | TRBV30 | CAWSIALGRAEQYF
TRBJ1-6 | TRBV9 | CASSEGPSSYNSPLHF
TRBJ1-6 | TRBV6-1 | CAVPRDRANSPLHF
TRBJ2-2 | TRBV12-5 | CASGLGLAGNTGELFF
TRBJ1-6 | TRBV28 | CASSYASSYNSPLHF
TRBJ2-7 | TRBV5-1 | CASSLGQGNEQYF
TRBJ2-3 | TRBV28 | CASSFSRETDTQYF
TRBJ2-1 | TRBV6-5 | CASSSGIGREQFF
TRBJ1-2 | TRBV18 | CASSPLLGENYGYTF
TRBJ2-7 | TRBV18 | CASSPPTGESYEQYF
TRBJ1-2 | TRBV4-1 | CASSQPDRDEGYTF
TRBJ1-5 | TRBV6-6 | CASSYSNRPQHF
TRBJ1-2 | TRBV9 | CASSVDNGNYGYTF
TRBJ1-1 | TRBV7-7 | CASSFNERTEAFF
TRBJ2-5 | TRBV18 | CASSREQGGEETQYF
TRBJ2-1 | TRBV7-9 | CASSLNFNEQFF
TRBJ2-7 | TRBV15 | CATSREEGEQYF
TRBJ2-7 | TRBV5-1 | CASSSTGTSGGHFSYEQYF
TRBJ2-1 | TRBV18 | CASSSGTGGYNEQFF
TRBJ2-3 | TRBV5-1 | CASSTRRGPSDTQYF
TRBJ1-1 | TRBV29-1 | CSVGENTEAFF
TRBJ1-2 | TRBV18 | CASSQGGRYGYTF
TRBJ1-1 | TRBV19 | CASSNRVGGTEAFF
TRBJ2-5 | TRBV9 | CASSVVSAGGQETQYF
TRBJ1-5 | TRBV5-8 | CASSWSLTVDQPQHF
TRBJ1-1 | TRBV5-4 | CASSRGQGRGNTEAFF
TRBJ2-7 | TRBV30 | CAWSAGEAFYEQYF
TRBJ2-3 | TRBV4-3 | CASSPNARDTQYF
TRBJ2-6 | TRBV19 | CASSILGSYSGANVLTF
TRBJ2-6 | TRBV6-5 | CASSSTGAGANVLTF